This T cell receptor (beta chain) was recorded in a study of cytomegalovirus exposure and HLA in healthy donors. On the study more broadly: An early release of data contained 70 million to 95 million unique TCRs, which came from HLA-typed donors. Broader study findings: Across HLA loci, a later analysis found differing TCR association rates, with DRB1 most and HLA-C fewest. A later analysis associated 16,000 or so TCR beta sequences with HLA alleles at a 0.05 false discovery rate. It was reported that the classifier diagnosed cytomegalovirus status with high specificity and sensitivity in both the original and validation cohorts.

With 60 Vbeta and 13 Jbeta primers, the PCR was carried out. Clones were read by immunoSEQ multiplex PCR, and TCRdb kept only the in-frame ones, dropping some. The data contain about 97,000 clones, roughly a tenth of them singletons. As regards this clone: Its cognate antigen is unknown.

The receptor's source is a man aged 45 to 65 in good health and CMV-seropositive. The material sequenced was PBMCs.

CDR3 amino acids: CSVPGEAGQTQYF. The CDR3, as DNA: TGCAGCGTCCCTGGGGAAGCGGGACAGACCCAGTACTTC. This rearrangement joins TRBV29-1 to TRBJ2-5; 7 bases align to TRBD2. The J segment lost 6 bases and the V segment lost 6 bases, leaving 10 bases of the junction unmatched. The CDR3 extends over 13 amino acids. The V gene's germline CDR1 is SQVTM and CDR2 ANQGSEA.